A selection of T cell receptor beta chains follows, all from one sample in a study of T cell repertoires in cytomegalovirus infection. TCRdb redid the calling of the reads with MiXCR, one entry per CDR3 protein. The table has approximately 250,000 distinct CDR3 sequences, roughly 22% seen once. Sequenced: CD8+ T cells from PBMCs. The receptors stem from a human donor in good health (CMV status not recorded). Some clones in this sample may be carry-over from other donors' samples. Each CDR3 is given with its conserved first and last residue. A D gene is named only where the DNA matches it firmly. A row's size may be missing; if present it is once, few, many or a size class.

d_call j_call clone_size v_call cdr3_aa cdr3_nt
. TRBJ2-3 once TRBV5-1 CASSLAALAPDTQYF TGCGCCAGCAGCTTGGCTGCCCTAGCCCCAGATACGCAGTATTTT
. TRBJ1-4 . TRBV6-6 CASTPLGEKLFF TGTGCCAGCACTCCCTTAGGGGAAAAACTGTTTTTT
. TRBJ2-7 few TRBV11-2 CASSLFIFLGTQSYEQYF TGTGCCAGCAGCTTATTTATTTTTCTCGGGACTCAAAGCTACGAGCAGTACTTC
TRBD1 TRBJ2-7 . TRBV7-9 CASSSDRAEQYF TGTGCCAGCAGCTCCGACAGGGCCGAGCAGTACTTC
. TRBJ2-3 . TRBV7-9 CASSLTLGPQAQYF TGTGCCAGCAGCTTAACCCTGGGACCTCAGGCGCAGTATTTT
TRBD1 TRBJ2-5 few TRBV29-1 CSVAYWDRDGETQYF TGCAGCGTTGCGTATTGGGACAGGGATGGAGAGACCCAGTACTTC
. TRBJ2-7 . TRBV7-2 CASSPENSYEQYF TGTGCCAGCAGCCCCGAAAACTCCTACGAGCAGTACTTC
TRBD1 TRBJ1-2 . TRBV27 CASVTGTGAYGYTF TGTGCCAGCGTTACTGGGACAGGAGCATATGGCTACACCTTC
. TRBJ2-7 few TRBV28 CASSPTLGQNFSYEQYF TGTGCCAGCAGTCCGACCCTCGGACAGAACTTCTCCTACGAGCAGTACTTC
. TRBJ2-1 . TRBV18 CASSPGGQLYNEQFF TGTGCCAGCTCACCGGGGGGGCAGCTCTACAATGAGCAGTTCTTC
TRBD1 TRBJ2-4 . TRBV12-3/TRBV12-4 CASSPGQGAKNIQYF TGTGCCAGCAGTCCGGGACAGGGAGCCAAAAACATTCAGTACTTC
. TRBJ2-1 few TRBV4-1 CASRGSISYNEQFF TGCGCCAGCCGTGGTAGCATCTCCTACAATGAGCAGTTCTTC
. TRBJ2-7 many TRBV7-8 CASSPLNPSSYEQYF TGTGCCAGCAGCCCCCTCAACCCAAGCTCCTACGAGCAGTACTTC
TRBD1 TRBJ2-1 few TRBV2 CASSEDWTGIEQFF TGTGCCAGCAGTGAAGATTGGACAGGGATTGAGCAGTTCTTC
. TRBJ2-7 few TRBV6-6 CATIDGTYEQYF TGTGCCACCATCGATGGTACCTACGAGCAGTACTTC
. TRBJ1-1 few TRBV29-1 CSVEEGTGGTEAFF TGCAGCGTTGAAGAAGGGACGGGAGGCACTGAAGCTTTCTTT
. TRBJ2-3 few TRBV7-8 CASSPGLPRGSTDTQYF TGTGCCAGCAGCCCTGGACTCCCCCGCGGAAGCACAGATACGCAGTATTTT
TRBD1 TRBJ2-1 . TRBV13 CASRGGDRAGNEQFF TGTGCCAGCAGGGGAGGGGACAGGGCAGGCAATGAGCAGTTCTTC
. TRBJ2-5 . TRBV29-1 CSVELETQYF TGCAGCGTTGAACTTGAGACCCAGTACTTC
TRBD1 TRBJ1-1 . TRBV12-3/TRBV12-4 CASSKQGFNTEAFF TGTGCCAGCAGTAAACAGGGGTTTAACACTGAAGCTTTCTTT
TRBD1 TRBJ2-5 many TRBV7-9 CASSTQGTQETQYF TGTGCCAGCAGCACACAGGGGACCCAAGAGACCCAGTACTTC
. TRBJ2-2 many TRBV7-3 CASSLNQGANTGELFF TGTGCCAGCAGCTTAAATCAGGGAGCGAACACCGGGGAGCTGTTTTTT
TRBD1 TRBJ2-1 . TRBV7-6 CASSSGQGHNEQFF TGTGCCAGCAGCTCGGGACAGGGACACAATGAGCAGTTCTTC
. TRBJ1-1 . TRBV29-1 CSVDPGTSVMNTEAFF TGCAGCGTGGACCCCGGGACTAGCGTGATGAACACTGAAGCTTTCTTT
. TRBJ2-7 few TRBV2 CASGGSEQYF TGTGCCAGCGGGGGTAGCGAGCAGTACTTC
. TRBJ2-1 many TRBV4-1 CASSPRATSSYNEQFF TGCGCCAGCAGCCCCAGGGCAACTAGCTCCTACAATGAGCAGTTCTTC
. TRBJ2-3 . TRBV4-1 CASSQSPGPSTDTQYF TGCGCCAGCAGCCAATCCCCCGGGCCGAGCACAGATACGCAGTATTTT
TRBD1 TRBJ2-4 many TRBV25-1 CASSDSWTGKTKNIQYF TGTGCCAGCAGTGATTCTTGGACAGGGAAAACCAAAAACATTCAGTACTTC
. TRBJ1-6 many TRBV7-2 CASSASYNSPLHF TGTGCCAGCAGCGCCTCCTATAATTCACCCCTCCACTTT
TRBD1 TRBJ2-7 few TRBV4-1 CASSLGRDSSYEQYF TGCGCCAGCAGCCTGGGCCGGGACAGCTCCTACGAGCAGTACTTC
. TRBJ2-3 . TRBV6-5 CASSYFLSRTDTQYF TGTGCCAGCAGTTACTTTCTGTCCCGCACAGATACGCAGTATTTT
. TRBJ1-2 few TRBV11-2 CASSLDPGSLGGYTF TGTGCCAGCAGCTTAGATCCGGGGAGCTTGGGGGGCTACACCTTC
TRBD2 TRBJ2-1 . TRBV9 CASSVGGYTSGGEYNEQFF TGTGCCAGCAGCGTAGGAGGGTATACTAGCGGGGGGGAGTACAATGAGCAGTTCTTC
TRBD1 TRBJ1-2 . TRBV6-6 CASSYGTGVYGYTF TGTGCCAGCAGTTACGGGACAGGGGTCTATGGCTACACCTTC
. TRBJ1-2 . TRBV2 CASSEALTQGANYGYTF TGTGCCAGCAGTGAAGCCTTAACACAGGGCGCTAACTATGGCTACACCTTC
. TRBJ1-1 few TRBV5-1 CASSTDGEAFF TGCGCCAGCAGCACGGACGGTGAAGCTTTCTTT
. TRBJ2-2 . TRBV6-5 CASGQGGTGELFF TGTGCCAGCGGACAGGGAGGGACCGGGGAGCTGTTTTTT
. TRBJ2-1 . TRBV28 CASSTPVGDEQFF TGTGCCAGCAGTACCCCCGTCGGGGATGAGCAGTTCTTC
. TRBJ2-1 . TRBV20-1 CSALTSSYNEQFF TGCAGTGCTCTTACCAGCTCCTACAATGAGCAGTTCTTC
TRBD2 TRBJ2-1 . TRBV20-1 CSARVLAGKPNEQFF TGCAGTGCTAGAGTACTAGCGGGGAAACCCAATGAGCAGTTCTTC
. TRBJ2-1 few TRBV11-2 CASSLTPSNEQFF TGTGCCAGCAGCTTAACCCCCAGCAATGAGCAGTTCTTC
TRBD1 TRBJ2-7 many TRBV28 CASSLPRDSRVEQYF TGTGCCAGCAGCTTACCCCGGGACAGCCGGGTTGAGCAGTACTTC
. TRBJ1-1 many TRBV4-1 CASSQEGVGGAFF TGCGCCAGCAGCCAAGAGGGGGTTGGAGGAGCTTTCTTT
. TRBJ2-1 many TRBV7-6 CASSGGSYNEQFF TGTGCCAGCAGCGGCGGGTCCTACAATGAGCAGTTCTTC